This T cell receptor beta chain was found in a study of T cells in Graves' hyperthyroidism and ophthalmopathy. General study results and limits: Ophthalmopathy and stable hyperthyroidism were separated by a 13 V-J model.

With a duration under 2 months, the hyperthyroidism was newly diagnosed in patients aged 18 to 65. This clonotype was seen ten or more times. Its antigen is still unknown. Germline V lookup: CDR1 DFQATT, CDR2 SNEGSKA (reference sequence). This CDR3 comprises 15 residues. Deletions cut 0 bases from V and 2 bases from J, with 14 bases between. From RNA transcripts, TCR beta CDR3 regions were amplified. A first-round RT-PCR of the TCR CDR3 used the HTBI primer set. MiXCR, run by TCRdb on the multiplex PCR reads, gives a single entry per CDR3 protein. The table lists 610,000 or so distinct CDR3 sequences, 46% of them singletons, with about 8% in the top ten.

J is TRBJ2-7 and V is TRBV20-1, with D possibly TRBD2 on 6 matching bases. This TCR was sampled from a woman in her late teens or twenties with Graves' hyperthyroidism. Sequencing input: peripheral blood or thyroid tissue (not recorded which). The CDR3 coding sequence is TGCAGTGCTAGAGATCAGGCGGGCGGGGCCTACGAGCAGTACTTC. Its translation: CSARDQAGGAYEQYF.